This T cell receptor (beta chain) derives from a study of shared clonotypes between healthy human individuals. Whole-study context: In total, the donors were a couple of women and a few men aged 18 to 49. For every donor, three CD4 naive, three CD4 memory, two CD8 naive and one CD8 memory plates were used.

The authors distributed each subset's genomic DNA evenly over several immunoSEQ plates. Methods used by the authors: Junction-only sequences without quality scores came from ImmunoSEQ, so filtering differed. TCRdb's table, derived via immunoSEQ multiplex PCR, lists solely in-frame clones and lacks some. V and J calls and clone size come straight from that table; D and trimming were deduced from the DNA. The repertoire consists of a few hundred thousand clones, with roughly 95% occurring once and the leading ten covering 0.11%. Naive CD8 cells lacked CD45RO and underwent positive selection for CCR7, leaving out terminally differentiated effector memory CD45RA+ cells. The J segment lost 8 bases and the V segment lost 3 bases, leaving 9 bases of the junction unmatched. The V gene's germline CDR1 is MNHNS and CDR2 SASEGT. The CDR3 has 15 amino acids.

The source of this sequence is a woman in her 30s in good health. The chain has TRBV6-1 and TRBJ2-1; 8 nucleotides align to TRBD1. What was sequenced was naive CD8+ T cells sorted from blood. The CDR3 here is CASSDLDRVGDEQFF. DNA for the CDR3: TGTGCCAGCAGTGATTTGGACAGGGTTGGCGATGAGCAGTTCTTC.